Listed below are T cell receptor beta chains from one sample, sequenced in a study of blood T cell repertoires in COVID-19. Sequenced by immunoSEQ multiplex PCR; TCRdb stores in-frame clones only, minus some. The table records 200,000 to 250,000 clones, around 88% of them present only once. The sequenced sample consisted of peripheral blood. These receptors were taken from a woman between 25 and 40 years old who had recovered from COVID-19. Each CDR3 is given with its conserved first and last residue. A D gene is named only where the DNA matches it firmly. Only some rows state a clone size, as once, few, many or a class for expanded clones.

V,J,D,size,DNA,CDR3
TRBV12-5,TRBJ1-1,TRBD1,few,TGTGCTAGTGGTTTGGGCCTGACAGGGAGCGCGAACACTGAAGCTTTCTTT,CASGLGLTGSANTEAFF
TRBV28,TRBJ2-5,TRBD1,NA,TGTGCCAGCAGTGCCGACAGGGGGTGGAGAGAGACCCAGTACTTC,CASSADRGWRETQYF
TRBV20-1,TRBJ2-7,NA,NA,TGCAGTGCTAGACTAGGGGTCGAGCAGTACTTC,CSARLGVEQYF
TRBV5-1,TRBJ2-5,TRBD2,NA,TGCGCCAGCAGCACCGGGACTAGCGGACAAGAGACCCAGTACTTC,CASSTGTSGQETQYF
TRBV3-1/TRBV3-2,TRBJ2-5,NA,NA,TGTGCCAGCAGCCAGCCCCCACAGGTCACACTGCAAGAGACCCAGTACTTC,CASSQPPQVTLQETQYF
TRBV7-2,TRBJ2-1,TRBD2,NA,TGTGCCAGCAGCTTAGTAATAGCGGGGGCCGGGAATGAGCAGTTCTTC,CASSLVIAGAGNEQFF
TRBV30,TRBJ1-3,NA,NA,TGTGCCTGGAAAGGTCTAAGGAAGGGAAGGGAAGGGAGGTCTGTCGGAAACACCATATATTTT,CAWKGLRKGREGRSVGNTIYF
TRBV28,TRBJ1-2,TRBD1,NA,TGTGCCAGCGTACCCAGGGGGCTGTACTATGGCTACACCTTC,CASVPRGLYYGYTF
TRBV3-1/TRBV3-2,TRBJ2-2,TRBD2,NA,TGTGCCAGCAGCCAATTTCTAGCGGGGGGGACCGGGGAGCTGTTTTTT,CASSQFLAGGTGELFF
TRBV3-1/TRBV3-2,TRBJ2-7,TRBD1,NA,TGTGCCAGCAGCCACAGGACAGGGGCAGTGTACGAGCAGTACTTC,CASSHRTGAVYEQYF
TRBV19,TRBJ2-1,TRBD2,NA,TGTGCCAGTAGTTCTAGCGGGGGGGTACACAATGAGCAGTTCTTC,CASSSSGGVHNEQFF
TRBV5-6,TRBJ1-3,TRBD1,NA,TGTGCCAGCAGCCGACCACAGGGGTTTGCTAACACCATATATTTT,CASSRPQGFANTIYF
TRBV4-2,TRBJ2-3,NA,once,TGTGCCAGCAGCCAAGAGGGCCTTGAGCAGTATTTT,CASSQEGLEQYF
TRBV7-9,TRBJ1-3,TRBD1,NA,TGTGCCAGCAGCCCGCGGGAGGGACAGAGAAGCTCTGGAAACACCATATATTTT,CASSPREGQRSSGNTIYF
TRBV2,TRBJ1-2,NA,NA,TGTGCCAGCAGTGAATTGACTTACTACACCTTC,CASSELTYYTF
TRBV19,TRBJ1-2,TRBD1,NA,TGTGCCAGTAAACGAATGGGACAGAGCTACACCTTC,CASKRMGQSYTF
TRBV7-6,TRBJ2-2,TRBD1,NA,TGTGCCAGCAGCTCCGGACAGGGCCAAGCCGGGGAGCTGTTTTTT,CASSSGQGQAGELFF
TRBV27,TRBJ1-5,NA,NA,TGTGCCAGCAGTTTAGAGGGTCTGAGCAATCAGCCCCAGCATTTT,CASSLEGLSNQPQHF
TRBV11-2,TRBJ2-2,NA,NA,TGTGCCAGCAGTGTTAATAGCGGAAACACCGGGGAGCTGTTTTTT,CASSVNSGNTGELFF
TRBV19,TRBJ2-7,TRBD2,NA,TGTGCCAGTAGTACGGGACTAGCGGCAAGGTCCTACGAGCAGTACTTC,CASSTGLAARSYEQYF
TRBV12-3/TRBV12-4,TRBJ1-2,NA,once,TGTGCCAGCTCTATCCCCTCCTATGGCTACACCTTC,CASSIPSYGYTF
TRBV7-2,TRBJ2-1,TRBD2,NA,TGTGCCAGCAGCTTAGGAAGGAGCGGGGGCCCGTACAATGAGCAGTTCTTC,CASSLGRSGGPYNEQFF
TRBV11-2,TRBJ2-7,NA,NA,TGTGCCAGCAGCTTCACAGGGTCCCCCTACGAGCAGTACTTC,CASSFTGSPYEQYF
TRBV29-1,TRBJ1-1,TRBD1,NA,TGCAGCGTTGAAGGGGACAGGGAACTAGAGAACACTGAAGCTTTCTTT,CSVEGDRELENTEAFF
TRBV30,TRBJ2-3,NA,NA,TGTGCCTGGAGCGAGCCGCGATATAGGGTAACAGGTACGCAGTATTTT,CAWSEPRYRVTGTQYF
TRBV6-5,TRBJ1-1,NA,NA,TGTGCCAGCAGTTTGGGGGCCCCAAACACTGAAGCTTTCTTT,CASSLGAPNTEAFF
TRBV5-6,TRBJ2-2,NA,NA,TGTGCCAGCAGCTTGTCGACAGCACCGAACACCGGGGAGCTGTTTTTT,CASSLSTAPNTGELFF
TRBV11-3,TRBJ2-2,NA,NA,TGTGCCAGCAGCTTAGATATTTCGAACACCGGGGAGCTGTTTTTT,CASSLDISNTGELFF
TRBV7-6,TRBJ2-3,TRBD2,NA,TGTGCCAGCAGCCCAGGGACTAGCGGGGGGGCAACAGATACGCAGTATTTT,CASSPGTSGGATDTQYF
TRBV7-9,TRBJ1-1,NA,NA,TGTGCCAGCAGCTGGGGGGGTATGGACGAAGCTTTCTTT,CASSWGGMDEAFF
TRBV12-5,TRBJ1-5,NA,NA,TGTGCTAGTGGTTTCAGTTACAGGGTAGAGAGCGTCATTGAGCCCCAGCATTTT,CASGFSYRVESVIEPQHF